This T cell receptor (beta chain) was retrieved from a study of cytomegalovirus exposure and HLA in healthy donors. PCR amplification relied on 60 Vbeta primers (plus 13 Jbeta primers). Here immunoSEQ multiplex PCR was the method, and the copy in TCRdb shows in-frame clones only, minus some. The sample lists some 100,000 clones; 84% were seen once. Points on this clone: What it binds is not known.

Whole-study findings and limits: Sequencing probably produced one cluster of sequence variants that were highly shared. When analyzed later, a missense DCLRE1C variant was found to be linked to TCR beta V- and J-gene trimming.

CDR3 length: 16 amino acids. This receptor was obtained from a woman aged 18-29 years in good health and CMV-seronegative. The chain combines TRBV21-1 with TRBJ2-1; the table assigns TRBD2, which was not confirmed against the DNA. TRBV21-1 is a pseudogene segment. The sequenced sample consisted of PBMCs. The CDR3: CASRAGRGTKGNEQFF. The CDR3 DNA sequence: TGTGCCAGCAGAGCGGGACGCGGGACCAAGGGCAATGAGCAGTTCTTC.